The 13 T cell receptor beta chains reported below all come from one sample, sequenced in a study of control samples from healthy donors and cancer patients. The table came from immunoSEQ multiplex PCR; TCRdb's copy has only in-frame clones and leaves some out. The top ten clones hold less than 9% of a sample with over 70,000 clones, roughly 91% of them seen once. Sequenced sample: blood. The source is a woman in her sixties or seventies in good health.

In this sample, this clone turned up once. The V gene is TRBV10-3, the J gene TRBJ2-7; D is uncertain. The CDR3 extends over 14 amino acids. V lost 7 bases and J 0 bases, leaving 13 bases between the germline ends. The germline V gene encodes CDR1 ENHRY and CDR2 SYGVKD. The chain's CDR3 is CAIKDLWSSYEQYF. DNA of the CDR3: TGTGCCATCAAAGACCTATGGAGCTCCTACGAGCAGTACTTC.

This chain links TRBV3-1 (or the pseudogene TRBV3-2) with TRBJ1-5, with D unresolved. V dropped 4 bases and J dropped 3 bases, with 10 bases sitting between them. This CDR3 is built from 14 residues. Per germline, CDR1 LGHDT and CDR2 YNNKEL (reference sequence). CDR3 nucleotide sequence: TGTGCCAGCAGCCCCCGCCTCTACAATCAGCCCCAGCATTTT. This translates into CASSPRLYNQPQHF.

V usage is TRBV5-5 and J usage is TRBJ2-7; unclear D gene. This CDR3 region has 15 residues. Germline values: CDR1 SGHKS, CDR2 YYEKEE (reference sequence). The V gene lost 1 base and the J gene lost 4 bases, with 15 bases spanning the gap. The CDR3 loop reads CASSLRWQEQYEQYF. The CDR3 nucleotides are TGTGCCAGCAGCTTGAGGTGGCAGGAACAATACGAGCAGTACTTC.

V usage is TRBV3-1 (or the pseudogene TRBV3-2) and J usage is TRBJ1-1; the match to TRBD1 covers 10 bases. The V gene end was trimmed by 2 bases and the J gene end by 2 bases; junction bases not matched to a gene: 5. CDR1 is LGHDT, CDR2 YNNKEL, per germline (reference sequence). The CDR3 contains 16 residues. The CDR3 loop reads CASSQRRTGGNTEAFF. Here the CDR3 DNA reads TGTGCCAGCAGCCAAAGACGGACAGGGGGAAACACTGAAGCTTTCTTT.

The rearrangement joins TRBV7-9 to TRBJ2-7, with a tentative D call TRBD2 (6 bases). Germline assignment: CDR1 SEHNR and CDR2 FQNEAQ (reference sequence). Deletions cut 5 bases from V and 3 bases from J, with 17 bases between. The CDR3 length is 15 residues. The CDR3 sequence is CASSPRGTQNYEQYF. DNA of the CDR3: TGTGCCAGCAGCCCACGGGGGACGCAAAACTACGAGCAGTACTTC.

This sequence joins TRBV6-2 or TRBV6-3 and TRBJ2-3, with 12 bases matching TRBD2. This CDR3 has 19 amino acids. The germline V gene encodes CDR1 MNHEY and CDR2 SVGEGT. V lost 6 bases, J lost 2 bases, and 15 bases stayed unmatched. CDR3 in amino acids: CASSSNGLAGPSPTDTQYF. As DNA, the CDR3 is TGTGCCAGCAGCTCCAACGGACTAGCGGGGCCGTCACCCACAGATACGCAGTATTTT.

The gene calls are TRBV5-6 and TRBJ1-6, with 10 bases matching TRBD1. Looked up from germline, CDR1 is SGHDT and CDR2 is YYEEEE. This CDR3 spans 14 amino acids. After removal of 6 bases from V and 9 bases from J, the junction contained 6 bases not matched to a gene. The CDR3, as DNA: TGTGCCAGCACCAGGGACAGGGGTGGTTCACCCCTCCACTTT. Translated, it gives CASTRDRGGSPLHF.

This rearrangement joins TRBV7-2 to TRBJ2-3; D perhaps matches TRBD2 (7 bases). V was clipped by 5 bases and J by 6 bases, with 18 bases between them. The CDR3 has 15 amino acids. The germline CDR1 and CDR2 sequences are SGHTA and FQGNSA. CDR3 in amino acids: CASSQRRGPGDTQYF. The CDR3, as DNA: TGTGCCAGCAGCCAAAGGCGGGGGCCAGGGGATACGCAGTATTTT.

The gene calls are TRBV11-3 and TRBJ2-5; 11 bases map to TRBD2. The CDR3 contains 13 residues. V gave up 5 bases and J gave up 5 bases; unmatched junction bases: 1. Germline V CDR1 and CDR2: SGHNT, YENEEA. The CDR3, as DNA: TGTGCCAGCAGCCCTAGCGGGGGGGAGACCCAGTACTTC. Protein product: CASSPSGGETQYF. Filled out from reference TRBV11-3 and TRBJ2-5, the complete variable domain reads EAGVVQSPRYKIIEKKQPVAFWCNPISGHNTLYWYLQNLGQGPELLIRYENEEAVDDSQLPKDRFSAERLKGVDSTLKIQPAELGDSAVYLCASSPSGGETQYFGPGTRLLVL.

This chain uses TRBV5-1 with TRBJ1-4; 7 bases fit TRBD1. The CDR3 contains 16 residues. V lost 0 bases and J lost 2; bases outside the gene matches: 4. Germline V gene lookup returns CDR1 SGHRS and CDR2 YFSETQ. The CDR3 is CASSLDRGPTNEKLFF. The DNA for the CDR3 is TGCGCCAGCAGCTTGGACAGGGGCCCGACTAATGAAAAACTGTTTTTT.

The V and J genes are TRBV28 and TRBJ2-3, with TRBD1 matching 7 bases. The germline V gene has CDR1 MDHEN and CDR2 SYDVKM. Trimming removed 3 bases from V and 2 bases from J; junction bases left unmatched: 2. There are 14 residues in the CDR3. CDR3 sequence (DNA): TGTGCCAGCAGTTTGGGACAGAACACAGATACGCAGTATTTT. Protein product: CASSLGQNTDTQYF.

The sample holds a few counts of this clone. This chain's CDR3 is CASSLGTTRTKNIQYF. As DNA, the CDR3 is TGCGCCAGCAGCTTGGGGACCACGAGAACCAAAAACATTCAGTACTTC. The genes are TRBV5-1 and TRBJ2-4; D call uncertain. Trimming took off 0 bases at V and 2 bases at J, with 12 bases between the two ends. The CDR3 is made up of 16 amino acids. Germline-derived CDR1 and CDR2 are SGHRS and YFSETQ.

The V and J genes are TRBV28 and TRBJ2-1, with 8 nucleotides matching TRBD2. J was trimmed by 4 bases and V by 4 bases; bases with no gene match: 12. Germline V CDR1 and CDR2: MDHEN, SYDVKM. The CDR3 extends over 17 amino acids. DNA of the CDR3: TGTGCCAGCAGTTCTACGGTTTATCGCGGGAGGTACAATGAGCAGTTCTTC. The encoded protein is CASSSTVYRGRYNEQFF.